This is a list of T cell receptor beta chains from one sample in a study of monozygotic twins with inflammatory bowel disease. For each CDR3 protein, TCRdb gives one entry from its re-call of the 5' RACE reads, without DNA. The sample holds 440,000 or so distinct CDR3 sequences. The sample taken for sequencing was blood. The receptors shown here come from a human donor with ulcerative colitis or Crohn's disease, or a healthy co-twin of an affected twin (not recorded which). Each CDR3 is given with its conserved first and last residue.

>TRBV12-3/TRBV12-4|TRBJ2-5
CASSPPGLGETQYF
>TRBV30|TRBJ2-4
CAWSAWLAGGAKNIQYF
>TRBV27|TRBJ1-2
CASGARTASYGYTF
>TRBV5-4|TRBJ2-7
CASSLDASYEQSF
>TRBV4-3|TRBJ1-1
CASSQSGQGNTEAFF
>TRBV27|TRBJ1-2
CASSPSDGFYGYTF
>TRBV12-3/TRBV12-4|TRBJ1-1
CASSPYTNTEAFF
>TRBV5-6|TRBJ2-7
CASSYRGDSYEQYF
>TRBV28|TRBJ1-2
CASSLGRRIAGYTF
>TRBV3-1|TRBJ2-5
CASSQEEAGFFQETQYF
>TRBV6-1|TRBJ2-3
CASWGGMTGATDTQYF
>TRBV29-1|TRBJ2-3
CSVAKGDTQYF
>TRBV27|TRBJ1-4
CASSTTGVTNEKLFF
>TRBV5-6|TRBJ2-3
CASSSRDGVTQYF
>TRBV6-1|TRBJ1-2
CASSETYGYTF
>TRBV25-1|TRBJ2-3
CASGGSNPADTQYF
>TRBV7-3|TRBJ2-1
CASSSTLADNEQFF
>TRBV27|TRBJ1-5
CASSPLGEEYSNQPQHF
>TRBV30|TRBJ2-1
CAWSQSVYNEQFF
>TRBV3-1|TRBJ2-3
CASSQDPGGTDTQYF
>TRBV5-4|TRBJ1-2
CASSPGISGASVYGYTF
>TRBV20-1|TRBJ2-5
CSARGNDRDILQETQYF